This T cell receptor (beta chain) was captured in a study of blood T cell repertoires in COVID-19. Across the whole study: COVID-19 samples, acute and convalescent, were from the United States, Italy and Spain.

This clone was counted once. Authors' data handling: Amplification of reference gene primers provided the estimated nucleated cell counts. Sequencing was performed with immunoSEQ multiplex PCR; in TCRdb, only in-frame clones are kept and a portion is missing. The V and J calls and clone size come from that table; D and trimming were worked out from the DNA. Of approximately 280,000 clones listed, 75% to 90% are singletons. CDR1 is MDHEN and CDR2 is SYDVKM in the germline V gene. Trimming took off 2 bases at V and 10 bases at J, with 12 bases between the two ends. CDR3 size: 14 residues. This TCR derives from a woman aged 55-69 years with acute or convalescent COVID-19. The sequenced sample was peripheral blood. This chain links TRBV28 with TRBJ1-6; D is ambiguous. This CDR3 is CASSLGQFVSPLHF. For the CDR3, the DNA is TGTGCCAGCAGTTTAGGGCAGTTCGTGTCACCCCTCCACTTT.